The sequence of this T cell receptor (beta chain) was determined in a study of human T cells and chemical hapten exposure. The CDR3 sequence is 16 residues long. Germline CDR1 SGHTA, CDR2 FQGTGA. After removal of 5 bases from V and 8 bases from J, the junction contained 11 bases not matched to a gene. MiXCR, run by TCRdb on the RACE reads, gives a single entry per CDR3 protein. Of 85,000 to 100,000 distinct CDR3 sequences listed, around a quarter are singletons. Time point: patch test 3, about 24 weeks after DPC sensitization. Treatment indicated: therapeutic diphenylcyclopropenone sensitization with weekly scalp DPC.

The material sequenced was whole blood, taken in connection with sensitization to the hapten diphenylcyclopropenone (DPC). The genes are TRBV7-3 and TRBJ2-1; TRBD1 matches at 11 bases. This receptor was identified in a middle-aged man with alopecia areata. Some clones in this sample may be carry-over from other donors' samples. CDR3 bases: TGTGCCAGCAGCAATCCCGGGGGGACAGGGGGGGATGAGCAGTTCTTC. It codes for CASSNPGGTGGDEQFF.